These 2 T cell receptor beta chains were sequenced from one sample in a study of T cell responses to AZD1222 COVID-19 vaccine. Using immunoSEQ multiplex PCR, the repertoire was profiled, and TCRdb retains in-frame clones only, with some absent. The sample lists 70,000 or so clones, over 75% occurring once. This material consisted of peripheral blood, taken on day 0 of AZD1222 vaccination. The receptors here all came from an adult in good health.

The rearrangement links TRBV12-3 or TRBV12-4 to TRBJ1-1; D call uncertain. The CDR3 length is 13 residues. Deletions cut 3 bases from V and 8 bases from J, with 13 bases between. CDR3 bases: TGTGCCAGCAGTTTTAGCAGCGCGTGGGAAGCTTTCTTT. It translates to CASSFSSAWEAFF.

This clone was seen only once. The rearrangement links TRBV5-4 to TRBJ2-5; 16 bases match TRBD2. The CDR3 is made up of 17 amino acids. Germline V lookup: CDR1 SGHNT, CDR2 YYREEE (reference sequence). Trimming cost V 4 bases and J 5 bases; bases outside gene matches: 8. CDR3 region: CASSPGTSGGAQETQYF. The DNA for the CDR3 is TGTGCCAGCAGCCCCGGGACTAGCGGGGGGGCACAGGAGACCCAGTACTTC.